The 25 T cell receptor beta chains below come from one sample, sequenced in a study of cytomegalovirus exposure and HLA in healthy donors. Libraries were prepared by immunoSEQ multiplex PCR; TCRdb keeps only in-frame clonotypes and omits some of them. The data show about 330,000 clones, approximately 90% seen once. Sequencing was performed on PBMCs. The origin of the receptors is a woman in her 30s in good health and CMV-seropositive.

This clone showed up just a few times. The genes are TRBV5-1 and TRBJ1-3; 8 bases match TRBD1. The CDR3 length is 16 residues. Germline CDR1 reads SGHRS; CDR2 reads YFSETQ. The trim removed 3 bases at V and 1 base at J, leaving 6 bases unmatched. The CDR3 coding sequence is TGCGCCAGCAGCTCGACAGGGGAGGTATCTGGAAACACCATATATTTT. It specifies CASSSTGEVSGNTIYF.

This chain links TRBV20-1 with TRBJ2-3; D uncertain. Germline V gene lookup returns CDR1 DFQATT and CDR2 SNEGSKA (reference sequence). The CDR3 extends over 11 amino acids. Deletions cut 6 bases from V and 7 bases from J, with 11 bases between. DNA of the CDR3: TGCAGTGCCCTAGTGTTTAATACGCAGTATTTT. It is translated as CSALVFNTQYF.

This clone was detected a few times. The chain employs TRBV19 and TRBJ1-5; D is unclear. The V end was cut by 1 base, the J end by 2 bases, with 6 bases between. CDR1 is LNHDA, CDR2 SQIVND, per germline (reference sequence). This CDR3 has 14 residues. CDR3 sequence: CASSIAVGNQPQHF. CDR3 sequence (DNA): TGTGCCAGTAGTATAGCCGTCGGCAATCAGCCCCAGCATTTT.

The chain carries TRBV10-3 and TRBJ1-5, with 7 nucleotides matching TRBD1. CDR3 length: 14 amino acids. J gave up 0 bases and V 9 bases, and 5 bases lay outside the gene matches. Germline V gene lookup returns CDR1 ENHRY and CDR2 SYGVKD. CDR3 region: CAIGQGDSNQPQHF. In nucleotides, the CDR3 is TGTGCCATAGGGCAGGGGGATAGCAATCAGCCCCAGCATTTT.

V gene TRBV9 combines with J gene TRBJ1-2; D is undetermined. V lost 0 bases to trimming and J lost 8 bases, with 11 bases between them. Germline CDR1 reads SGDLS; CDR2 reads YYNGEE. The CDR3 length is 13 residues. The CDR3 DNA sequence: TGTGCCAGCAGCGTAGAAGGAGGGCGAGGCTACACCTTC. Its translation is CASSVEGGRGYTF.

This clone was observed a few times. The CDR3 protein is CASSSTGRANQPQHF. In DNA, the CDR3 is TGTGCCAGCAGTTCTACAGGGAGGGCCAATCAGCCCCAGCATTTT. V and J are TRBV6-5 and TRBJ1-5; tentative D call: TRBD1 (6 bases). The CDR3 loop spans 15 amino acids. The germline V gene encodes CDR1 MNHEY and CDR2 SVGAGI. Trimming removed 4 bases at V and 3 bases at J, with 13 bases between.

This clone has a single count. The chain combines TRBV6-5 with TRBJ2-7; D perhaps matches TRBD2 (6 bases). Germline loops: CDR1 MNHEY, CDR2 SVGAGI. V was trimmed by 3 bases and J by 3 bases, leaving 12 bases between them. This CDR3 spans 14 amino acids. The CDR3 region has the DNA TGTGCCAGCAGTTATGGTCGGGAGCTCTACGAGCAGTACTTC. This translates into CASSYGRELYEQYF.

V usage is TRBV9 and J usage is TRBJ2-7; D is uncertain. V was clipped by 0 bases and J by 6 bases, with 10 bases between them. Germline lookup yields CDR1 SGDLS and CDR2 YYNGEE. The length of the CDR3 is 13 residues. CDR3 DNA sequence: TGTGCCAGCAGCGTAGCTACAAGATCCGAGCAGTACTTC. This codes for CASSVATRSEQYF.

The V and J genes are TRBV30 and TRBJ2-1; 7 nucleotides agree with TRBD1. CDR1 and CDR2 from the germline V gene are GTSNPN and SVGIG (reference sequence). The CDR3 contains 15 residues. The junction had 5 bases not matched to a gene; V was cut back by 1 base and J by 2 bases. The CDR3 DNA reads as TGTGCCTGGAGTGGGTACAGGGGTCCCTACAATGAGCAGTTCTTC. It is translated as CAWSGYRGPYNEQFF.

This clone was counted a few times. The rearrangement links TRBV6-1 to TRBJ2-1; D unresolved. This CDR3 region has 13 residues. Germline loops: CDR1 MNHNS, CDR2 SASEGT. Trimming left V 1 base short and J 6 bases short, with 7 bases between. Here the CDR3 DNA reads TGTGCCAGCAGTGAAGGGACCCTCAATGAGCAGTTCTTC. This translates into CASSEGTLNEQFF.

The chain combines TRBV2 with TRBJ1-3, with D perhaps matching TRBD1 (5 bases). The CDR3 has 14 residues. V was cut by 7 bases and J by 0 bases, with 10 bases left in between. CDR1 is SNHLY, CDR2 FYNNEI, per germline. The chain's CDR3 is CASKDTYSGNTIYF. In nucleotides, the CDR3 is TGTGCCAGCAAGGACACTTACTCTGGAAACACCATATATTTT.

This sequence joins TRBV11-2 and TRBJ2-7; no clear D gene. V gave up 2 bases and J gave up 2 bases, with 7 bases separating them. This CDR3 is built from 13 residues. Germline V lookup: CDR1 SGHAT, CDR2 FQNNGV. The CDR3 spells CASSLSKTYEQYF. CDR3 nucleotide sequence: TGTGCCAGCAGCTTAAGCAAGACCTACGAGCAGTACTTC.

This chain uses TRBV30 with TRBJ1-1; no clear D. The length of the CDR3 is 13 residues. V was clipped by 2 bases and J by 1 base, with 8 bases between them. Germline CDR1 is GTSNPN and CDR2 is SVGIG (reference sequence). The CDR3 DNA follows: TGTGCCTGGAGTACCTTAGCGAACACTGAAGCTTTCTTT. Residues: CAWSTLANTEAFF. The complete variable domain, with remaining parts taken from reference TRBV30 and TRBJ1-1, reads SQTIHQWPATLVQPVGSPLSLECTVEGTSNPNLYWYRQAAGRGLQLLFYSVGIGQISSEVPQNLSASRPQDRQFILSSKKLLLSDSGFYLCAWSTLANTEAFFGQGTRLTVV.

The V gene is TRBV30, the J gene TRBJ1-6; the match to TRBD1 covers 8 bases. Germline CDR1 is GTSNPN and CDR2 is SVGIG (reference sequence). The CDR3 has 15 amino acids. The V gene end was trimmed by 3 bases and the J gene end by 13 bases; junction bases not matched to a gene: 14. CDR3 sequence reads: CAWRTAGTGGGPLHF. In nucleotides, the CDR3 is TGTGCCTGGAGGACCGCCGGGACAGGCGGTGGGCCCCTCCACTTT. The whole variable domain, filled in from reference TRBV30 and TRBJ1-6, reads SQTIHQWPATLVQPVGSPLSLECTVEGTSNPNLYWYRQAAGRGLQLLFYSVGIGQISSEVPQNLSASRPQDRQFILSSKKLLLSDSGFYLCAWRTAGTGGGPLHFGNGTRLTVT.

This clone turned up a few times. The chain combines TRBV6-4 with TRBJ2-1, with D unresolved. Germline CDR1 MRHNA, CDR2 SNTAGT. Trimming took 3 bases from V and 5 from J, leaving 8 bases between them. The CDR3 contains 13 residues. For the CDR3, the DNA is TGTGCCAGCAGTGAGAGAGAGGACAATGAGCAGTTCTTC. Translating gives CASSEREDNEQFF.

V gene TRBV7-3 combines with J gene TRBJ2-4; TRBD2 might be the D (6 bases). The CDR3 runs 15 residues. Between the trimmed V and J ends, which lost 5 bases and 2 bases, there was a span of 13 bases. The germline V gene encodes CDR1 SGHTA and CDR2 FQGTGA. The CDR3 nucleotides are TGTGCCAGCAGCCTGGACTATCAGACCAAAAACATTCAGTACTTC. As protein: CASSLDYQTKNIQYF.

The V call is TRBV2, the J call TRBJ1-1, with 7 bases that match TRBD1. The CDR3 covers 14 residues. V shed 7 bases and J 1 base; nucleotides not matched to a gene: 6. Germline loops: CDR1 SNHLY, CDR2 FYNNEI. CDR3 region: CASIPRGRNTEAFF. For the CDR3, the DNA is TGTGCCAGCATTCCCAGGGGGAGGAACACTGAAGCTTTCTTT.

The gene calls are TRBV9 and TRBJ2-1, with D unresolved. The CDR3 totals 11 residues. In germline, CDR1 is SGDLS, CDR2 YYNGEE. V lost 4 bases, J lost 9 bases, and 8 bases lay in between. The CDR3 here is CASSRSAEQFF. CDR3 nucleotide sequence: TGTGCCAGCAGCCGCTCGGCTGAGCAGTTCTTC.

The chain is built from TRBV29-1 and TRBJ2-3; D is perhaps TRBD1 or TRBD2 (5 bases each). V lost 8 bases, J lost 2 bases, and 17 bases lay in between. The CDR3 is 14 amino acids. CDR1 is SQVTM and CDR2 is ANQGSEA in the germline V gene. This CDR3 is CSSRDPITTDTQYF. The CDR3 coding sequence is TGCAGCTCCCGGGACCCAATAACCACAGATACGCAGTATTTT.

The V and J genes are TRBV7-3 and TRBJ2-6, with D unresolved. Trimming stripped 5 bases from V and 2 bases from J, with 7 bases between. The germline CDR1 and CDR2 sequences are SGHTA and FQGTGA. CDR3 size: 14 residues. The CDR3: CASSQSPGANVLTF. The CDR3 DNA is TGTGCCAGCAGCCAAAGCCCTGGGGCCAACGTCCTGACTTTC.

The chain combines TRBV29-1 with TRBJ1-1, with D possibly TRBD1 on 6 matching bases. The V gene lost 7 bases and the J gene lost 1 base, with 13 bases spanning the gap. The CDR3 loop spans 13 amino acids. Per the germline V gene, CDR1 is SQVTM and CDR2 is ANQGSEA. The CDR3, as DNA: TGCAGCGGAAGACAGGCTTCGAACACTGAAGCTTTCTTT. Its translation: CSGRQASNTEAFF.

The chain joins TRBV30 to TRBJ1-1; tentative D call: TRBD1 (5 bases). This CDR3 contains 15 residues. The V end was cut by 0 bases, the J end by 5 bases, with 16 bases between. Germline lookup yields CDR1 GTSNPN and CDR2 SVGIG (reference sequence). CDR3 coding DNA: TGTGCCTGGAGTGTCTGGGGGGGATCGGAAACTGAAGCTTTCTTT. Protein: CAWSVWGGSETEAFF.

This chain links TRBV28 with TRBJ1-4; 7 bases map to TRBD1. The ends lost 5 bases at V and 5 bases at J; junction bases unmatched: 8. Germline lookup yields CDR1 MDHEN and CDR2 SYDVKM. The CDR3 is 15 amino acids. CDR3 loop: CASSRPGGGNEKLFF. The CDR3 coding sequence is TGTGCCAGCAGTCGCCCAGGGGGGGGAAATGAAAAACTGTTTTTT.

The J gene is TRBJ1-1, the V gene TRBV6-6; 8 bases line up with TRBD1. With V trimmed by 9 bases and J by 0 bases, 6 bases remained unmatched. The germline gives CDR1 MNHNY, CDR2 SVGAGI (reference sequence). The CDR3 covers 14 residues. In DNA, the CDR3 is TGTGCCAGTGGACAGGGAATCTTGAACACTGAAGCTTTCTTT. Translated, it gives CASGQGILNTEAFF.

This chain joins TRBV29-1 and TRBJ1-1, with TRBD1 as a possible D gene (5 bases). The CDR3 has 10 amino acids. Trimming removed 4 bases at V and 8 bases at J, with 8 bases between. Germline-derived CDR1 and CDR2 are SQVTM and ANQGSEA. CDR3 nucleotide sequence: TGCAGCGTTGCAGGGCCCGAAGCTTTCTTT. The encoded protein is CSVAGPEAFF.